This is a list of T cell receptor beta chains from one sample in a study of response to subunit inactivated influenza vaccine. In TCRdb, the RT-PCR reads were re-called with MiXCR into one record per CDR3 protein. The sample holds 750,000 to 850,000 distinct CDR3 sequences, around a sixth seen once. This specimen consisted of PBMCs from blood, obtained approximately 5 days after vaccination. The receptors stem from a man between 45 and 60 years old who received an inactivated influenza vaccine. CDR3s leave out the opening cysteine and the closing phenylalanine or tryptophan.

len	j_gene	v_gene	CDR3aa
12	TRBJ1-4	TRBV5-1	ASSRPGTNEKLF
13	TRBJ2-2	TRBV12-3/TRBV12-4	ASSFVQEGTGELF
12	TRBJ2-3	TRBV7-2	ASSLVFASDTQY
12	TRBJ1-5	TRBV28	ASSFGVGDQPQH
13	TRBJ2-1	TRBV20-1	SAILLGTKNNEQF
12	TRBJ1-1	TRBV9	ASSVGVKDTEAF
11	TRBJ2-7	TRBV29-1	SVEVGDGYEQY
13	TRBJ2-2	TRBV7-2	ASSLAQGFGGELF
11	TRBJ1-1	TRBV29-1	SVGRTVNTEAF
12	TRBJ2-1	TRBV7-6	ASSLKTGGYEQF
13	TRBJ1-2	TRBV12-3/TRBV12-4	ASSLGGTFNYGYT
13	TRBJ2-3	TRBV29-1	SARDSQIAPDTQY
12	TRBJ1-1	TRBV19	ASSIRTGKTEAF
11	TRBJ2-1	TRBV10-3	AIRASGGYEQF
13	TRBJ1-5	TRBV2	ASRPRTGARQPQH
14	TRBJ1-1	TRBV5-1	ASSPLRAGMNTEAF
11	TRBJ1-1	TRBV10-3	AISGDLNTEAF
12	TRBJ2-3	TRBV4-2	ASSRDDNTDTQY
13	TRBJ2-7	TRBV3-1	ASSQSQLSSYEQY
15	TRBJ2-7	TRBV7-2	ASSLGSSGRAAYEQY
13	TRBJ1-1	TRBV9	ASSPPGNLNTEAF
14	TRBJ2-2	TRBV20-1	SARDEVTVNTGELF
11	TRBJ1-3	TRBV30	AWSGQGLNTIY
10	TRBJ2-1	TRBV19	ASSSRTAGEF
13	TRBJ2-3	TRBV4-3	ASSQEPANADTQY
11	TRBJ1-2	TRBV6-2/TRBV6-3	ASSFPGQGGYT
16	TRBJ2-3	TRBV28	ASSLLDRFLSSTDTQY
12	TRBJ2-7	TRBV7-9	ASSYDVGSYEQY
14	TRBJ2-4	TRBV6-5	ASSVTPGAAKNIQY
12	TRBJ2-5	TRBV7-2	ASSRTSAQETQY
13	TRBJ1-1	TRBV25-1	ASSEVGPQNTEAF
14	TRBJ2-1	TRBV25-1	ASSESVGNSYNEQF
14	TRBJ2-2	TRBV7-3	ASSYAIAKDTGELF
12	TRBJ2-5	TRBV29-1	SAPRHPGEETQY
11	TRBJ1-2	TRBV12-3/TRBV12-4	ASSPRGQYGYT
15	TRBJ2-2	TRBV7-9	ASSSSGQTRLTGELF
13	TRBJ1-1	TRBV5-1	ASSSIGGATTEAF
12	TRBJ2-5	TRBV7-3	ASSASGSSKTQY
13	TRBJ1-3	TRBV7-9	ASSSPPRLGNTIY
14	TRBJ1-2	TRBV7-2	ASSHSGTASFYGYT
11	TRBJ2-1	TRBV5-1	ASSLAQVNEQF
14	TRBJ2-3	TRBV10-3	AISEGVAASTDTQY
11	TRBJ2-7	TRBV5-6	ASSFVGTYEQY
13	TRBJ2-2	TRBV20-1	SARSWDKNTGELF
15	TRBJ2-2	TRBV5-1	ASRTSGTNRDTGELF
10	TRBJ2-5	TRBV29-1	SVIRGLETQY
14	TRBJ2-1	TRBV5-1	ASSLNGGALYNEQF
10	TRBJ2-5	TRBV30	AWNGGQETQY
16	TRBJ1-6	TRBV20-1	SARRDVTISSYNSPLH
17	TRBJ1-1	TRBV12-3/TRBV12-4	ASSLAANRGLRMNTEAF
9	TRBJ2-7	TRBV29-1	SAGEGYEQY
13	TRBJ2-1	TRBV10-3	AIRENSGMLEEQF
11	TRBJ2-7	TRBV4-2	ASGPGLLYEQY
15	TRBJ2-1	TRBV7-3	ASSLSSELYSYNEQF
14	TRBJ2-5	TRBV10-3	AISDQDYNFQETQY
11	TRBJ2-7	TRBV28	ASSLGQADEQY
12	TRBJ1-2	TRBV12-3/TRBV12-4	ASSRMGANYGYT